This T cell receptor (beta chain) was recovered during a study of T-cell memory formation after mild COVID-19. V lost 2 bases, J lost 1 base, and 12 bases lay in between. The germline gives CDR1 MNHEY, CDR2 SVGAGI. The CDR3 sequence is 16 residues long. TCRdb re-analysed the 5' RACE reads in MiXCR, keeping a single row per CDR3 protein. The sample consists of about 250,000 distinct CDR3 sequences, approximately 16% of them appearing once. This clonotype was counted between two and nine times. V is TRBV6-5 and J is TRBJ1-3; no clear D gene. The sample taken for sequencing was PBMCs or a T cell subset sorted from them (not recorded which). The source is a man aged 18 to 30 who had mild COVID-19 (a few samples of this study predate the infection). Cell type and time point are not known. The CDR3 reads CASSYGGYPSGNTIYF. The CDR3 DNA is TGTGCCAGCAGTTACGGCGGGTACCCTTCTGGAAACACCATATATTTT.